The clone carrying this T cell receptor beta chain appeared a few times. The antigen is undetermined. This CDR3 is 17 amino acids long. Trimming took off 1 base at V and 2 bases at J, with 15 bases between the two ends. The germline V gene has CDR1 SGHNT and CDR2 YYREEE (reference sequence). TCRdb re-called the reads through MiXCR, storing one row per CDR3 protein. The repertoire includes around 710,000 distinct CDR3 sequences, approximately 32% of them detected once, and around 13% sits in the top ten. The sample belongs to a study of T cell repertoires in cytomegalovirus infection. In the study overall: Newly reported HLA-C-restricted and thoroughly characterized HLA-B-restricted CMV epitopes were employed. CMV infection plus the matching HLA type was flagged by public TCR beta signatures. Findings and caveats of the study: Dominating the ex vivo response were TCR beta clonotypes that were CMV-specific and HLA-C-restricted. People with CMV and the relevant HLA were identified by cumulative public TCR beta family frequency.

The chain couples TRBV5-4 to TRBJ2-2, with D tentatively TRBD1 (5 bases). This receptor was obtained from a human donor in good health (CMV status not recorded). Some clones in this sample may be carry-over from other donors' samples. Source: cultured CD8+ T cells from PBMCs, taken from culture after CMV antigen stimulation. The CDR3 spells CASSLHRMMINTGELFF. Written as DNA, the CDR3 is TGTGCCAGCAGCTTGCACAGGATGATGATTAACACCGGGGAGCTGTTTTTT.